This TCR beta chain comes out of a study of persistence of HIV-infected CD4 T cells. As concerns this clone: The antigen remains undetermined.

CDR1 and CDR2 (germline): SQVTM, ANQGSEA. CDR3 size: 14 residues. Trimming took 0 bases from V and 4 from J, leaving 11 bases between them. The libraries were made with immunoSEQ version 4 in survey mode. The protocol was immunoSEQ multiplex PCR, while the TCRdb copy is restricted to in-frame clones and leaves out a portion. The sample lists 24,000 or so clones; around 74% were seen once. Overlapping HIV-1 Gag 15-mer peptides at about 1 ug per peptide per mL were used. CD4+ T cells upregulating both CD40 ligand and CD69 were sorted as responding cells. Sequenced material: CD4+ T cells sorted from PBMCs after approximately 19-hour stimulation, taken from a patient who received antiretroviral therapy. The chain carries TRBV29-1 and TRBJ2-3; D call uncertain. The TCR was taken from an adult man with HIV who was CMV-seropositive. CDR3 nucleotide sequence: TGCAGCGTTGAAGATCGGGCAATCCCAGATACGCAGTATTTT. It specifies CSVEDRAIPDTQYF.